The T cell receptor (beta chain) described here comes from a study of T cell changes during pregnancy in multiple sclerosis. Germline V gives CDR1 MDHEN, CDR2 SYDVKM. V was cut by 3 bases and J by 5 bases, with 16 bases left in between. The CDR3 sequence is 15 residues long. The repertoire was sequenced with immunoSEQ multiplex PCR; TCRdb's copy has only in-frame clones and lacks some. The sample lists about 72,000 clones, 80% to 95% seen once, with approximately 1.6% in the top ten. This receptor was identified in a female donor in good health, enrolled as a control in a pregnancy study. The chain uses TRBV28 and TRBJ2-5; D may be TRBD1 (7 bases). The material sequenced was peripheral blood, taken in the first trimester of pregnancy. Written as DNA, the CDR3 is TGTGCCAGCAGTTTGACAGGGAGGATAACGGAGACCCAGTACTTC. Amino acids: CASSLTGRITETQYF.